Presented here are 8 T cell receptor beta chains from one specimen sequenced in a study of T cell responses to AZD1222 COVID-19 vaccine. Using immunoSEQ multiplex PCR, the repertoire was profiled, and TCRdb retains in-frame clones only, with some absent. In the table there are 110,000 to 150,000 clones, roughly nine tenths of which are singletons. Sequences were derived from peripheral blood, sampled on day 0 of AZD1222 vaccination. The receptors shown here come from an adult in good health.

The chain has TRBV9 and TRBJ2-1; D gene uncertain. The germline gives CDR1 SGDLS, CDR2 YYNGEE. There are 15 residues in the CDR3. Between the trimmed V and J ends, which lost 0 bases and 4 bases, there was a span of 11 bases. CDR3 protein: CASSVGSAGYNEQFF. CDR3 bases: TGTGCCAGCAGCGTAGGTTCAGCCGGATACAATGAGCAGTTCTTC.

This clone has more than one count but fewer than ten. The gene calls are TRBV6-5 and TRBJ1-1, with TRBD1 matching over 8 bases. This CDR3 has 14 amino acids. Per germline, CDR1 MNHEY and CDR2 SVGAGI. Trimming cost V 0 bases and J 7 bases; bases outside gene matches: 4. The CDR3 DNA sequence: TGTGCCAGCAGTTACTCGGCAGGGGGCATTGAAGCTTTCTTT. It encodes CASSYSAGGIEAFF.

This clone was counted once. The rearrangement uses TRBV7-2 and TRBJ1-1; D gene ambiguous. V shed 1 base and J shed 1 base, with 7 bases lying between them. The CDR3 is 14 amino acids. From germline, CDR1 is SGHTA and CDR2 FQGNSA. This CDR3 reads CASSLGLTNTEAFF. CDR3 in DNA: TGTGCCAGCAGCTTAGGTCTCACGAACACTGAAGCTTTCTTT.

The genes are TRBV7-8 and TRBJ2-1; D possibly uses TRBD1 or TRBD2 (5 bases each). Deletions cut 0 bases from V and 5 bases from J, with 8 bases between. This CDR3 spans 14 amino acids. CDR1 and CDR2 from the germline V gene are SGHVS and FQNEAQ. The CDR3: CASSLAGRNNEQFF. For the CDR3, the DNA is TGTGCCAGCAGCTTAGCGGGACGGAACAATGAGCAGTTCTTC. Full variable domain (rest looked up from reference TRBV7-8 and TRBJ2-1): GAGVSQSPRYKVAKRGQDVALRCDPISGHVSLFWYQQALGQGPEFLTYFQNEAQLDKSGLPSDRFFAERPEGSVSTLKIQRTQQEDSAVYLCASSLAGRNNEQFFGPGTRLTVL.

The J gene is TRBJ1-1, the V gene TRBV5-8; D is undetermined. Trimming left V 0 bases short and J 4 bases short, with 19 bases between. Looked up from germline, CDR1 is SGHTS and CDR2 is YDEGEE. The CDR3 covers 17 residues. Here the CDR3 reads CASSLVRSLRGGTEAFF. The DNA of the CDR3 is TGTGCCAGCAGCTTGGTTAGGTCCCTACGGGGTGGCACTGAAGCTTTCTTT.

In DNA, the CDR3 is TGCAGCGCCCGAGGGGCAGCCTACGAGCAGTACTTC. Protein sequence: CSARGAAYEQYF. The gene calls are TRBV29-1 and TRBJ2-7; the D call may be TRBD1 or TRBD2 (5 bases each). Germline assignment: CDR1 SQVTM and CDR2 ANQGSEA. Trimming removed 7 bases from V and 2 bases from J, with 12 bases in between. The CDR3 has 12 amino acids.

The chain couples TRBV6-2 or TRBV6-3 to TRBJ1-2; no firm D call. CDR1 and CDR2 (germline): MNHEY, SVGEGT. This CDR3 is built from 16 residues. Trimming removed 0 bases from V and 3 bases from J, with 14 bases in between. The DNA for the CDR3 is TGTGCCAGCAGTTACTCCGTATCACAGCGCCACTATGGCTACACCTTC. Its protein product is CASSYSVSQRHYGYTF.

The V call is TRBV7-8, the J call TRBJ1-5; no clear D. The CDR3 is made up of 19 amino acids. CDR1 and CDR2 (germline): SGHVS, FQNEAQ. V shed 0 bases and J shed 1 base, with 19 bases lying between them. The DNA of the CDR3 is TGTGCCAGCAGCTTAGCTTCTGGGGTAGGGCAACTCAGCAATCAGCCCCAGCATTTT. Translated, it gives CASSLASGVGQLSNQPQHF.